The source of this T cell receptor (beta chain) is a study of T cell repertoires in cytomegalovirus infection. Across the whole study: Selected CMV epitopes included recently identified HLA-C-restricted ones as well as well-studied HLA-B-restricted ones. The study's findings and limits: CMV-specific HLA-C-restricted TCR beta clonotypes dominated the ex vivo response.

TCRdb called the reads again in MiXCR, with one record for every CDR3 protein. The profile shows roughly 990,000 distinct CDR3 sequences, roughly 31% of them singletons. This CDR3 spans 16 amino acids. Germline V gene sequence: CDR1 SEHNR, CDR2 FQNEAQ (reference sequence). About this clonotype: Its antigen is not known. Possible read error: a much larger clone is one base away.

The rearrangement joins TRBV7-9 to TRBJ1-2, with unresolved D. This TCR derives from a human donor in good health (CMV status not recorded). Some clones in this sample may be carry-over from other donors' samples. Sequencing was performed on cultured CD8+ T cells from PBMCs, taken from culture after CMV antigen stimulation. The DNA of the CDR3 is TGTGCCAGCAGCCCCTCGGGCGGGGATCCTAACTATGGCTACATCTTC. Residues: CASSPSGGDPNYGYIF.